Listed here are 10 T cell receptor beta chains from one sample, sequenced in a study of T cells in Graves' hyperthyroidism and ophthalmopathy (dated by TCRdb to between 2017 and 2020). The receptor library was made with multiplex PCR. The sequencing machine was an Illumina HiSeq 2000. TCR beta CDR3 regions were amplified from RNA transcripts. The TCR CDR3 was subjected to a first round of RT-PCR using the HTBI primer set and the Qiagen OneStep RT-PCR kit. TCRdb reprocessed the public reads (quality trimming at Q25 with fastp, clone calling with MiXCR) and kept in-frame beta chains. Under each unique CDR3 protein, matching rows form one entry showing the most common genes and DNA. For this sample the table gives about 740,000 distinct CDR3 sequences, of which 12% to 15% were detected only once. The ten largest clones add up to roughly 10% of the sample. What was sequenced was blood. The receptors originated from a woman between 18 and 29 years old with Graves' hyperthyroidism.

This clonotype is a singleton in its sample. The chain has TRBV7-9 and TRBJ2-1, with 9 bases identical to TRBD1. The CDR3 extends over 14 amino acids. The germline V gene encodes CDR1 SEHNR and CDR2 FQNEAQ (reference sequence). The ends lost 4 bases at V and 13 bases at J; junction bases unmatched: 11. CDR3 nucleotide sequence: TGTGCCAGCAGCTCGGACAGGGGAGGGGAGACCCAGTTCTTC. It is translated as CASSSDRGGETQFF.

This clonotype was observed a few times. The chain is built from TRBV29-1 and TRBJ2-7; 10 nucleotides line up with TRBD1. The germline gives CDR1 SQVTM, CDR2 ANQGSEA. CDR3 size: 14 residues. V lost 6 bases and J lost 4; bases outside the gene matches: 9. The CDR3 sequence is CSVLPGQGLYEQYF. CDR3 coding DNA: TGCAGCGTCCTACCGGGACAGGGGCTTTACGAGCAGTACTTC.

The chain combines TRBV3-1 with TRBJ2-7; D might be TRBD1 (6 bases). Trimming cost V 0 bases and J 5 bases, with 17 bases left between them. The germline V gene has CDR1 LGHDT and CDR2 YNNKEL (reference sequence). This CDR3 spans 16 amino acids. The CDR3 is CASSQDYSRGDHEQYF. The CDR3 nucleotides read TGTGCCAGCAGCCAAGATTATTCCAGGGGAGACCACGAGCAGTACTTC.

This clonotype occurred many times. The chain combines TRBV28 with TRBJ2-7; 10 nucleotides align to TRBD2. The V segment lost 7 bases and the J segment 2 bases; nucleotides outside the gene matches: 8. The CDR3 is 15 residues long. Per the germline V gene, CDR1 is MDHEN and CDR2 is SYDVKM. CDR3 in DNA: TGTGCCAGCACCTCGGGGGGACTAGCGACCTACGAGCAGTACTTC. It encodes CASTSGGLATYEQYF.

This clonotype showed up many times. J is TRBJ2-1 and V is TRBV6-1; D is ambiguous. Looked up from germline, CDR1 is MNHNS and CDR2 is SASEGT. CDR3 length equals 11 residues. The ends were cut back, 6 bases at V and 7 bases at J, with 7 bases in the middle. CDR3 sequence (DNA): TGTGCCAGCAGCTACAGAAATGAGCAGTTCTTC. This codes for CASSYRNEQFF.

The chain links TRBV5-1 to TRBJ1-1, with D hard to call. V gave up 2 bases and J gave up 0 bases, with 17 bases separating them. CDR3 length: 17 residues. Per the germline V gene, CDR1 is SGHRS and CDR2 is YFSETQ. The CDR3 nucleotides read TGCGCCAGCAGCTTACATTCGGGATTCGCGGTGAACACTGAAGCTTTCTTT. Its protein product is CASSLHSGFAVNTEAFF.

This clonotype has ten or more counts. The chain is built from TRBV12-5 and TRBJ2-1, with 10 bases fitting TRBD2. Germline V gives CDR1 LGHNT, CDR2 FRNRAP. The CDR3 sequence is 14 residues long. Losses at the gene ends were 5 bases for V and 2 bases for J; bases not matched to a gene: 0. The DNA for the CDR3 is TGTGCTAGTGGTACTAGCGGGACCTACAATGAGCAGTTCTTC. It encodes CASGTSGTYNEQFF.

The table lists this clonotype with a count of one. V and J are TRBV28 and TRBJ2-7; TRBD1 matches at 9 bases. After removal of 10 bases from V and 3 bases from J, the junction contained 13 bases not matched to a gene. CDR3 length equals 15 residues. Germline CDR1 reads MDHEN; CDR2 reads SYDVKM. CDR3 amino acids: CATCPGTGWYYEQYF. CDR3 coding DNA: TGTGCCACCTGTCCCGGGACAGGGTGGTACTACGAGCAGTACTTC.

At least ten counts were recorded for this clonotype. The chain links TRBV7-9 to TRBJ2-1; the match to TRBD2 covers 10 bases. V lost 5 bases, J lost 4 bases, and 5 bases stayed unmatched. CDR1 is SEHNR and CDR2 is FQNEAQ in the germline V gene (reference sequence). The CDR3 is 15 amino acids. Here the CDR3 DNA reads TGTGCCAGCAGCGCACTAGCGGGAATGTACAATGAGCAGTTCTTC. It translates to CASSALAGMYNEQFF.

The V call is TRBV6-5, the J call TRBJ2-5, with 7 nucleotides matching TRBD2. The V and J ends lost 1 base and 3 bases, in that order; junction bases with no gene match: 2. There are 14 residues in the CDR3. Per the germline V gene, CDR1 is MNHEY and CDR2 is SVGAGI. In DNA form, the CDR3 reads TGTGCCAGCAGTTACTGGGCGGGAGAAGAGACCCAGTACTTC. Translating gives CASSYWAGEETQYF.